A selection of T cell receptor beta chains follows, all from one sample in a study. TCRdb redid the calling of the 5' RACE reads with MiXCR, one entry per CDR3 protein. The sample contains around 10,000 distinct CDR3 sequences, roughly 17% of which appear only once. What was sequenced was Tregs sorted from a lymph node. These receptors all stem from a female donor with breast cancer. The CDR3 runs from the conserved cysteine through the conserved F or W. Each record gives: J gene, V gene, CDR3 protein.

j_gene: TRBJ2-5; v_gene: TRBV3-1; CDR3aa: CASSQQIGYQETQYF
j_gene: TRBJ2-7; v_gene: TRBV5-1; CDR3aa: CASSLGGGSYEQYF
j_gene: TRBJ2-5; v_gene: TRBV5-1; CDR3aa: CASSLGATSQETQYF
j_gene: TRBJ2-2; v_gene: TRBV4-1; CDR3aa: CASSQGPLARRRTGELVF
j_gene: TRBJ2-6; v_gene: TRBV7-9; CDR3aa: CASSLGGSGANVLTF
j_gene: TRBJ1-5; v_gene: TRBV6-1; CDR3aa: CASSEAPGEPQHF
j_gene: TRBJ1-1; v_gene: TRBV7-9; CDR3aa: CASSLVNTEAFF
j_gene: TRBJ2-7; v_gene: TRBV28; CDR3aa: CASSFSTFTYEQYF
j_gene: TRBJ1-6; v_gene: TRBV6-5; CDR3aa: CASSYRGFGGSYNSPLHF
j_gene: TRBJ2-1; v_gene: TRBV5-1; CDR3aa: CAGRSGTGGLSSYNEQFF
j_gene: TRBJ2-7; v_gene: TRBV12-3/TRBV12-4; CDR3aa: CASSRDRGCEQYF
j_gene: TRBJ1-2; v_gene: TRBV25-1; CDR3aa: CASSDSRDGHTF
j_gene: TRBJ2-1; v_gene: TRBV5-1; CDR3aa: CASSPGTSGRAIYNEQFF
j_gene: TRBJ2-1; v_gene: TRBV7-2; CDR3aa: CASSTQAGEYSEQFF
j_gene: TRBJ2-2; v_gene: TRBV11-2; CDR3aa: CASSWTSTGELFF
j_gene: TRBJ2-7; v_gene: TRBV10-3; CDR3aa: CAISVEATLPYEQYF
j_gene: TRBJ1-1; v_gene: TRBV7-2; CDR3aa: CASSLGNMNTEAFF
j_gene: TRBJ1-5; v_gene: TRBV4-1; CDR3aa: CASSQGRGGRASGSNQPQHF
j_gene: TRBJ2-3; v_gene: TRBV28; CDR3aa: CASSLGLAGVSDTQYF
j_gene: TRBJ1-5; v_gene: TRBV2; CDR3aa: CASSERKGVGNQPQHF
j_gene: TRBJ2-7; v_gene: TRBV6-1; CDR3aa: CASSRSGSSYEQYF
j_gene: TRBJ2-2; v_gene: TRBV24-1; CDR3aa: CATRALTGELFF
j_gene: TRBJ2-4; v_gene: TRBV20-1; CDR3aa: CSAPEQGGSSIQYF
j_gene: TRBJ1-6; v_gene: TRBV12-3/TRBV12-4; CDR3aa: CASTPQMGSPLHF
j_gene: TRBJ1-5; v_gene: TRBV6-1; CDR3aa: CASSERLGASNQPQHF
j_gene: TRBJ2-2; v_gene: TRBV6-2/TRBV6-3; CDR3aa: CASSPWTSGRSGELFF
j_gene: TRBJ1-1; v_gene: TRBV12-3/TRBV12-4; CDR3aa: CASSPGTGHAEAFF
j_gene: TRBJ1-6; v_gene: TRBV12-3/TRBV12-4; CDR3aa: CASSFTSDYNSPLHF